The clone carrying this T cell receptor (beta chain) was seen a few times. The antigen remains undetermined. The authors reverse transcribed all of the isolated RNA, so sequencing captured expressed TCRB transcripts. The protocol was immunoSEQ multiplex PCR, while the TCRdb copy is restricted to in-frame clones and leaves out a portion. The sample shows hundreds of thousands of clones, over 12% of them seen only once. Germline V lookup: CDR1 SGHRS, CDR2 YFSETQ. V lost 1 base, J lost 5 bases, and 12 bases lay in between. CDR3 length: 14 residues. This entry belongs to a study of beta chain features in type 1 diabetes. At the level of the study: The patients were much like the healthy donors in age, gender and cell yields. Points from the study as a whole: The naive, central memory and Treg TCRB repertoires of patients appeared to be more similar to one another than those of healthy donors. People with Type 1 diabetes carried modestly yet significantly shorter TCRB CDR3s in all four CD4+ subsets.

By way of CD45RO/CCR7/CD25/CD127/CD95/CD27, the CD4+ regulatory, stem cell-like memory, central memory and naive cells were sorted. The source of this sequence is a man younger than 35 with type 1 diabetes. The specimen was naive CD4+ T cells from blood. V and J are TRBV5-1 and TRBJ1-2, with D possibly being TRBD1 (5 bases). CDR3 sequence (DNA): TGCGCCAGCAGCTTGTCGGACGGGGCGTATGGCTACACCTTC. It translates to CASSLSDGAYGYTF.